Following are 7 T cell receptor beta chains from one sample sequenced in a study of blood T cell repertoires in COVID-19. The repertoire was sequenced with immunoSEQ multiplex PCR; TCRdb's copy has only in-frame clones and lacks some. Of about 220,000 clones listed, nearly 90% are singletons. Material: PBMCs or T cells enriched from blood (not recorded which). Source of these receptors: a man aged 30-40 years who had been exposed to COVID-19.

This chain connects TRBV5-4 to TRBJ1-2; maybe TRBD1 (5 bases). CDR1 is SGHNT, CDR2 YYREEE, per germline (reference sequence). The V end was cut by 4 bases, the J end by 7 bases, with 23 bases between. The CDR3 covers 16 residues. The CDR3 coding sequence is TGTGCCAGCAGCCACTTAGCAGGGCTCGGACCCATTGGCTACACCTTC. Residues: CASSHLAGLGPIGYTF. Full variable domain (outside the CDR3, taken from reference TRBV5-4 and TRBJ1-2): ETGVTQSPTHLIKTRGQQVTLRCSSQSGHNTVSWYQQALGQGPQFIFQYYREEENGRGNFPPRFSGLQFPNYSSELNVNALELDDSALYLCASSHLAGLGPIGYTFGSGTRLTVV.

This chain joins TRBV28 and TRBJ1-4; D unclear. The length of the CDR3 is 15 residues. The germline CDR1 and CDR2 sequences are MDHEN and SYDVKM. V was pared by 6 bases and J by 8 bases, with 19 bases between. The CDR3 spells CASRTSEGGGEKLFF. CDR3 coding DNA: TGTGCCAGCAGGACTTCGGAGGGAGGAGGCGAAAAACTGTTTTTT.

This chain connects TRBV4-3 to TRBJ1-1; 7 bases are shared with TRBD1. The CDR3 has 13 amino acids. Germline CDR1 reads LGHNA; CDR2 reads YSLEER. With 1 base clipped from V and 6 bases from J, the junction kept 2 bases outside the gene matches. CDR3 in amino acids: CASSQVGTAEAFF. CDR3 DNA: TGCGCCAGCAGCCAAGTCGGGACAGCTGAAGCTTTCTTT.

The gene calls are TRBV24-1 and TRBJ2-1; tentatively, D is TRBD1 (6 bases). Germline-derived CDR1 and CDR2 are KGHDR and SFDVKD. V was shortened by 7 bases and J by 8 bases, with 20 bases between the two germline ends. The CDR3 is 15 residues long. CDR3 in DNA: TGTGCCACCAGAAAAGGGGACACCCCCTTGGATGAGCAGTTCTTC. It translates to CATRKGDTPLDEQFF.

The chain has TRBV5-1 and TRBJ2-1, with TRBD1 identical over 9 bases. The trim removed 2 bases at V and 9 bases at J, leaving 6 bases unmatched. Germline assignment: CDR1 SGHRS and CDR2 YFSETQ. The CDR3 consists of 14 residues. The CDR3 region is CASSLDRGGGEQFF. The CDR3 region has the DNA TGCGCCAGCAGCTTAGACAGGGGGGGTGGTGAGCAGTTCTTC.

The rearrangement uses TRBV28 and TRBJ2-7, with D possibly matching TRBD1 (5 bases). Per the germline V gene, CDR1 is MDHEN and CDR2 is SYDVKM. This CDR3 has 14 residues. V dropped 3 bases and J dropped 6 bases, with 15 bases sitting between them. In nucleotides, the CDR3 is TGTGCCAGCAGTTTGGGGCACTTGATTGGCGAGCAGTACTTC. Translated, it gives CASSLGHLIGEQYF.

The chain combines TRBV18 with TRBJ1-5; D gene unclear. Looked up from germline, CDR1 is KGHSH and CDR2 is LQKENI. The CDR3 sequence is 15 residues long. Trimming shortened V by 4 bases and J by 4 bases, and 14 bases separated the two germline ends. The CDR3 sequence: CASSLNEGGNQPQHF. CDR3 in DNA: TGTGCCAGCTCACTAAACGAGGGAGGGAATCAGCCCCAGCATTTT.